This TCR beta chain originates from a study of a mutant IDH1 vaccine in newly diagnosed glioma. For the study at large: Vaccines were first given 4-6 weeks after radiotherapy alone, or with temozolomide cycles.

A remark on this clone: Its antigen is as yet unknown.

Time point in this sample: week 35, safety follow-up. The investigators gave 300 ug of mutant IDH1 20-mer peptide in each vaccine dose, together with topical imiquimod. Germline V gene data show CDR1 as MRHNA and CDR2 as SNTAGT. CDR3 length: 15 residues. Trimming cost V 4 bases and J 5 bases; bases outside gene matches: 6. Sequenced by immunoSEQ multiplex PCR; TCRdb stores in-frame clones only, minus some. The sample contains some 33,000 clones, about four fifths of which appear only once. The V and J genes are TRBV6-4 and TRBJ2-1; 9 bases agree with TRBD2. Sequencing used PBMCs, obtained from a glioma patient whose treatment included an IDH1 peptide vaccine. This clonotype was sampled from a man younger than 45 with glioma. The CDR3 is CASSVWSSGNNEQFF. The CDR3 bases are TGTGCCAGCAGTGTATGGTCTAGCGGGAACAATGAGCAGTTCTTC.